The 11 T cell receptor beta chains below were found in one sample sequenced in a study of shared clonotypes between healthy human individuals. TCRdb keeps only in-frame clones here, not all; method: immunoSEQ multiplex PCR. Found here are roughly 700,000 clones, roughly 87% of them singletons; the top ten hold approximately 35%. Sequenced: memory CD8+ T cells from PBMCs. Subset indicated: CD45RO+ cells pooled with CCR7-negative TemRA cells. These receptors originate from a young man in good health. Some clones in this sample may be carry-over from other donors' samples.

The chain is built from TRBV9 and TRBJ1-1, with D unresolved. CDR3 size: 15 residues. Germline V gene lookup returns CDR1 SGDLS and CDR2 YYNGEE. V was shortened by 4 bases and J by 3 bases, with 16 bases between the two germline ends. As DNA, the CDR3 is TGTGCCAGCAGCCCATCACCAGTCCCGGACACTGAAGCTTTCTTT. This translates into CASSPSPVPDTEAFF.

The chain combines TRBV7-9 with TRBJ2-7; D might be TRBD1 or TRBD2, each matching 5 bases. V lost 1 base and J 3 bases, leaving 16 bases between the germline ends. This CDR3 is 16 amino acids long. Germline CDR1 and CDR2: SEHNR and FQNEAQ (reference sequence). In nucleotides, the CDR3 is TGTGCCAGCAGCTTAGGAGAGGGGAGTATACGCTACGAGCAGTACTTC. Translating gives CASSLGEGSIRYEQYF.

J is TRBJ1-2 and V is TRBV29-1; D might be TRBD1 (5 bases). Germline V lookup: CDR1 SQVTM, CDR2 ANQGSEA. The V and J ends lost 4 bases and 8 bases respectively, with 14 bases between them. The CDR3 is made up of 12 amino acids. CDR3 loop: CSVGGGVRGYTF. CDR3 sequence (DNA): TGCAGCGTTGGGGGAGGGGTAAGAGGCTACACCTTC.

The chain is built from TRBV7-9 and TRBJ1-5; 7 bases align to TRBD1. The CDR3 runs to 19 residues. With V trimmed by 3 bases and J by 0 bases, 14 bases remained unmatched. CDR1 SEHNR and CDR2 FQNEAQ come from the germline V gene (reference sequence). CDR3 bases: TGTGCCAGCAGCTTGAGCGGGACAGCTTCAAAAGATAGCAATCAGCCCCAGCATTTT. The encoded protein is CASSLSGTASKDSNQPQHF.

The count of this clone is one. J is TRBJ1-4 and V is TRBV4-1; 8 nucleotides match TRBD1. J lost 8 bases, V lost 3 bases, and 8 bases had no gene match. CDR1 and CDR2 (germline): MGHRA, YSYEKL. The CDR3 is made up of 15 amino acids. For the CDR3, the DNA is TGCGCCAGCAGCCAGAGCAGGGGGCTTCGAGAAAAACTGTTTTTT. Translated, it gives CASSQSRGLREKLFF.

This rearrangement joins TRBV9 to TRBJ2-5, with TRBD1 matching over 9 bases. In germline, CDR1 is SGDLS, CDR2 YYNGEE. Trimming removed 3 bases from V and 5 bases from J; junction bases left unmatched: 5. The CDR3 has 14 amino acids. CDR3 nucleotide sequence: TGTGCCAGCAGCGACAGGGGGCAGTGGGAGACCCAGTACTTC. It is translated as CASSDRGQWETQYF.

This sequence joins TRBV5-1 and TRBJ2-7; D is uncertain. Trimming left V 2 bases short and J 3 bases short, with 6 bases between. This CDR3 has 12 residues. CDR1 is SGHRS, CDR2 YFSETQ, per germline. The CDR3 loop reads CASSFPGYEQYF. CDR3 DNA sequence: TGCGCCAGCAGCTTTCCGGGCTACGAGCAGTACTTC.

The chain couples TRBV5-6 to TRBJ1-3; D remains ambiguous. Looked up from germline, CDR1 is SGHDT and CDR2 is YYEEEE. Trimming removed 2 bases at V and 4 bases at J, with 10 bases between. CDR3 length: 14 amino acids. The CDR3 here is CASSFAGSGNTIYF. DNA for the CDR3: TGTGCCAGCAGCTTTGCGGGCAGCGGAAACACCATATATTTT.

The V and J genes are TRBV21-1 and TRBJ1-4. TRBV21-1 is designated a pseudogene. There are 18 residues in the CDR3. The CDR3: CASSKDAEREGVNEKLFF. Here the CDR3 DNA reads TGTGCCAGCAGCAAAGATGCCGAACGGGAGGGGGTTAATGAAAAACTGTTTTTT.

The J gene is TRBJ1-1, the V gene TRBV27; D unclear. The CDR3 is 14 residues long. The V gene lost 5 bases and the J gene lost 1 base, with 11 bases spanning the gap. CDR1 is MNHEY and CDR2 is SMNVEV in the germline V gene (reference sequence). In DNA, the CDR3 is TGTGCCAGCAGTCCCGGTAAGTGGAACACTGAAGCTTTCTTT. Amino acid sequence: CASSPGKWNTEAFF.

J is TRBJ2-7 and V is TRBV27; maybe TRBD2 (5 bases). V lost 4 bases, J lost 0 bases, and 10 bases lay in between. The CDR3 spans 14 residues. Germline loops: CDR1 MNHEY, CDR2 SMNVEV (reference sequence). The CDR3: CASSSSEASYEQYF. DNA for the CDR3: TGTGCCAGCAGTTCCTCGGAGGCCTCCTACGAGCAGTACTTC.